The clone carrying this TCR beta chain was detected only a few times. Its antigen is currently unknown. MiXCR was run by TCRdb on the reads, yielding one entry per CDR3 protein. The repertoire has approximately 500,000 distinct CDR3 sequences, 16% of them found once; the top ten carry 20% to 30%. This sample is drawn from a study of T cell repertoires in cytomegalovirus infection. Study-wide context: Carrying CMV and the relevant HLA type showed in public TCR beta signatures. Notes on the study in general: There were carriers of CMV plus the relevant HLA, and cumulative public TCR beta family frequency identified them. Dominating the ex vivo response were TCR beta clonotypes that were CMV-specific and HLA-C-restricted.

CDR1 is SGHRS, CDR2 YFSETQ, per germline. Trimming removed 2 bases at V and 1 base at J, with 7 bases between. The CDR3 consists of 13 residues. The clonotype comes from a human donor in good health (CMV status not recorded). Some clones in this sample may be carry-over from other donors' samples. Specimen: CD8+ T cells from PBMCs. The chain recombines TRBV5-1 with TRBJ2-7; D not certain. The CDR3 DNA follows: TGCGCCAGCAGCTTCGAACAGTCCTACGAGCAGTACTTC. It translates to CASSFEQSYEQYF. Full variable domain (outside the CDR3, taken from reference TRBV5-1 and TRBJ2-7): KAGVTQTPRYLIKTRGQQVTLSCSPISGHRSVSWYQQTPGQGLQFLFEYFSETQRNKGNFPGRFSGRQFSNSRSEMNVSTLELGDSALYLCASSFEQSYEQYFGPGTRLTVT.